This TCR beta chain was sequenced in a study of human T cells and chemical hapten exposure. Study details: Sensitizing treatment utilized 2% DPC over a roughly 2 cm by roughly 2 cm portion of upper inner arm skin. During the roughly 26-week study period, patients had diphenylcyclopropenone applied to the scalp every week. Patch tests delivered 0.01% DPC to the upper back and were evaluated at 6 days.

Each CDR3 protein gets one entry after TCRdb re-called the RACE reads with MiXCR. Counted here are some 51,000 distinct CDR3 sequences, about a tenth occurring once; the ten biggest clones make up 14% to 15%. The germline gives CDR1 SGDLS, CDR2 YYNGEE. V lost 3 bases and J 9 bases, leaving 7 bases between the germline ends. There are 12 residues in the CDR3. There are many counts of this clonotype. Time point meaning: pre-sensitization, week 0. Treatment of the sample: therapeutic diphenylcyclopropenone sensitization with weekly scalp DPC. Ahead of each patch test application, blood was drawn. The specimen comprised whole blood, sampled in connection with sensitization to the hapten diphenylcyclopropenone (DPC). This sequence joins TRBV9 and TRBJ1-6; no firm D call. The TCR sequence derives from a woman aged 35 to 49 with alopecia areata. Some clones in this sample may be carry-over from other donors' samples. This CDR3 is CASSAQGSPLHF. For the CDR3, the DNA is TGTGCCAGCAGCGCCCAAGGTTCACCCCTCCACTTT.